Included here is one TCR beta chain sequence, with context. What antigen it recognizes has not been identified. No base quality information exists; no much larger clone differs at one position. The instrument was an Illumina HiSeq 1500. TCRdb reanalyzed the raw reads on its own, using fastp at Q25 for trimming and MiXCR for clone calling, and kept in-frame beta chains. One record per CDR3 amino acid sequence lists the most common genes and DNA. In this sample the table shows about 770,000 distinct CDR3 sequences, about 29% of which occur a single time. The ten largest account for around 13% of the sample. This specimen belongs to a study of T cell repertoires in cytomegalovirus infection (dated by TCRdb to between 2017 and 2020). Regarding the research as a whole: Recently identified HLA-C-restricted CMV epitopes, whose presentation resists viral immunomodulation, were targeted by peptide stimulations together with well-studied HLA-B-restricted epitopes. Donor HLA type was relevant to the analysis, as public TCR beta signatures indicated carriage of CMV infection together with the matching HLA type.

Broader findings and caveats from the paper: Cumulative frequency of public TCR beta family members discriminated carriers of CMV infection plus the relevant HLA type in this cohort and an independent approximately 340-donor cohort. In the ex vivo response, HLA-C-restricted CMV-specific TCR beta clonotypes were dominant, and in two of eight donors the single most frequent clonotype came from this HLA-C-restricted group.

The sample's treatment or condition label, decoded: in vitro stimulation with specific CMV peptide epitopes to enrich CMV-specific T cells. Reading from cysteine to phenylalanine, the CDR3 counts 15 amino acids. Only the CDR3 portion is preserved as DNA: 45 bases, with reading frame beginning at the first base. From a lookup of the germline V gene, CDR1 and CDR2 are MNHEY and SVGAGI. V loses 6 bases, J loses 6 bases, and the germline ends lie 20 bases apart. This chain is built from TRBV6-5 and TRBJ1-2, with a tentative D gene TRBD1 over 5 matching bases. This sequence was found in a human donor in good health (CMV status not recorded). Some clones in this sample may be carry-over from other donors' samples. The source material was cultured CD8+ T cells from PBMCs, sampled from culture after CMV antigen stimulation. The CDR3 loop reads CASRPTPGGRNGYTF. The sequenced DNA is TGTGCCAGCAGACCTACTCCCGGGGGAAGGAATGGCTACACCTTC.